Listed below are T cell receptor beta chains from one sample, sequenced in a study of blood T cell repertoires in COVID-19. TCRdb's copy holds only in-frame clones and misses some; the assay was immunoSEQ multiplex PCR. The profile shows some 140,000 clones, over 75% of them singletons. Sequenced: peripheral blood. Receptors were obtained from a man aged 55 to 69 with COVID-19, enrolled during active disease. The CDR3 runs from the conserved cysteine through the conserved F or W. D genes are given only for firm matches. Only part of the rows carry a size: once, few, many, or a class if the clone is expanded.

v_gene	j_gene	abundance	d_gene	CDR3aa	CDR3nt
TRBV6-4	TRBJ2-2	.	.	CASSTGTQNTGELFF	TGTGCCAGCAGTACCGGGACACAGAACACCGGGGAGCTGTTTTTT
TRBV19	TRBJ1-5	once	.	CASSNTGGQPQHF	TGTGCCAGTAGTAATACGGGGGGTCAGCCCCAGCATTTT
TRBV5-1	TRBJ2-2	.	.	CASSFPTGNGELFF	TGCGCCAGCAGCTTCCCAACAGGGAACGGGGAGCTGTTTTTT
TRBV28	TRBJ2-7	.	TRBD2	CASSLSGELSYEQYF	TGTGCCAGCAGTTTAAGCGGGGAGCTTTCCTACGAGCAGTACTTC
TRBV3-1/TRBV3-2	TRBJ1-1	.	.	CASSQDLNGGLNTEAFF	TGTGCCAGCAGCCAAGACCTCAACGGGGGACTTAACACTGAAGCTTTCTTT
TRBV6-5	TRBJ2-7	.	TRBD2	CASNLAGKEQYF	TGTGCCAGCAATCTAGCGGGGAAAGAGCAGTACTTC
TRBV29-1	TRBJ2-3	.	.	CSVLRGAVTDTQYF	TGCAGCGTTCTACGGGGGGCTGTCACAGATACGCAGTATTTT
TRBV18	TRBJ2-2	once	.	CASSPMSGNTGELFF	TGTGCCAGCTCACCAATGAGCGGGAACACCGGGGAGCTGTTTTTT
TRBV7-2	TRBJ2-1	once	.	CASSLPSSQQFF	TGTGCCAGCAGCTTACCTAGTTCCCAGCAGTTCTTC
TRBV27	TRBJ1-2	.	TRBD1	CASSLSIEQGGGYTF	TGTGCCAGCAGTTTATCAATTGAACAGGGGGGCGGCTACACCTTC
TRBV5-1	TRBJ2-3	.	TRBD2	CASSSGLAGLTDTQYF	TGCGCCAGCAGCTCGGGACTAGCGGGCCTCACAGATACGCAGTATTTT
TRBV5-6	TRBJ2-5	.	.	CASSFEQGWETQYF	TGTGCCAGCAGCTTTGAACAGGGATGGGAGACCCAGTACTTC
TRBV18	TRBJ1-4	once	TRBD1	CASSPTGQVRNEKLFF	TGTGCCAGCTCACCGACAGGGCAAGTACGGAATGAAAAACTGTTTTTT
TRBV28	TRBJ2-7	.	.	CASSAYSRGKGYEQYF	TGTGCCAGCAGTGCCTATTCAAGGGGGAAAGGCTACGAGCAGTACTTC
TRBV6-2/TRBV6-3	TRBJ1-1	few	.	CASSSSTEAFF	TGTGCCAGCAGCTCGTCCACTGAAGCTTTCTTT
TRBV9	TRBJ1-1	.	.	CASRPDSNTEAFF	TGTGCCAGCAGACCGGACAGTAACACTGAAGCTTTCTTT
TRBV18	TRBJ1-1	.	TRBD1	CASSPNTGGTEAFF	TGTGCCAGCTCACCGAATACAGGGGGAACTGAAGCTTTCTTT
TRBV18	TRBJ2-7	.	TRBD2	CASSPGLADFSYEQYF	TGTGCCAGCTCACCGGGACTAGCGGATTTTTCCTACGAGCAGTACTTC
TRBV2	TRBJ1-5	.	.	CASGREVVSNQPQHF	TGTGCCAGTGGTCGAGAAGTGGTAAGCAATCAGCCCCAGCATTTT
TRBV30	TRBJ1-5	.	.	CAWRSRESLNQPQHF	TGTGCCTGGAGATCCAGGGAAAGCCTAAATCAGCCCCAGCATTTT
TRBV28	TRBJ1-2	.	.	CASSRTSRVGYTF	TGTGCCAGCAGTCGCACCTCCAGGGTCGGCTACACCTTC
TRBV7-2	TRBJ1-6	.	TRBD1	CASSLNGQGADSPLHF	TGTGCCAGCAGCCTTAATGGACAGGGGGCAGATTCACCCCTCCACTTT
TRBV6-5	TRBJ1-1	.	TRBD1	CASSSGQGRTEAFF	TGTGCCAGCAGTTCGGGACAGGGACGGACTGAAGCTTTCTTT
TRBV11-3	TRBJ1-2	.	.	CASSAPVGTKSGDGYTF	TGTGCCAGCAGCGCCCCAGTCGGCACCAAATCAGGGGATGGCTACACCTTC
TRBV18	TRBJ2-7	.	.	CASSNPAGEQYF	TGTGCCAGCTCAAACCCGGCGGGCGAGCAGTACTTC
TRBV23-1	TRBJ2-2	.	TRBD1	CASSPARTGGPGELFF	TGCGCCAGCAGTCCGGCACGGACAGGGGGCCCCGGGGAGCTGTTTTTT
TRBV7-2	TRBJ1-2	few	TRBD1	CASSLGRRGQGYGYTF	TGTGCCAGCAGCTTAGGAAGGCGGGGACAGGGGTATGGCTACACCTTC
TRBV6-2/TRBV6-3	TRBJ1-5	.	.	CASSYATGFWQPQHF	TGTGCCAGCAGTTACGCAACAGGGTTCTGGCAGCCCCAGCATTTT
TRBV24-1	TRBJ2-7	few	TRBD1	CATSEPGQGIGEQYF	TGTGCCACCAGTGAGCCGGGACAGGGGATTGGCGAGCAGTACTTC
TRBV5-4	TRBJ2-7	.	TRBD1	CASSSGLGQGFYEQYF	TGTGCCAGCAGCTCTGGCCTTGGACAGGGTTTCTACGAGCAGTACTTC